The 16 T cell receptor beta chains listed next were all sequenced from one sample in a study of OX40 agonist ivuxolimab in advanced cancers. Profiled with immunoSEQ multiplex PCR; TCRdb holds only in-frame clones, not every one. The data contain under 30,000 clones, roughly 84% of them seen just once; the ten biggest clones take up approximately 15%. The specimen comprised CD4+ or CD8+ T cells sorted from blood, sampled in a trial of the OX40 agonist ivuxolimab. The receptors were gathered from an adult with an advanced solid tumor such as melanoma, head and neck, liver or kidney cancer.

J is TRBJ1-4 and V is TRBV29-1; a weak D match, TRBD1 (6 bases). Germline V lookup: CDR1 SQVTM, CDR2 ANQGSEA. The CDR3 loop spans 15 amino acids. The V and J ends lost 4 bases and 8 bases respectively, with 20 bases between them. The CDR3 coding sequence is TGCAGCGTTGGGACCACAGGGAGGACTGGAGAAAAACTGTTTTTT. Translation gives CSVGTTGRTGEKLFF.

The J gene is TRBJ1-5, the V gene TRBV6-5; D possibly corresponds to TRBD1 (6 bases). The CDR3 sequence is 15 residues long. Germline CDR1 is MNHEY and CDR2 is SVGAGI. Trimming removed 6 bases from V and 2 bases from J, with 14 bases in between. In DNA, the CDR3 is TGTGCCAGCAGCCCTACAGGGTTCGGCAATCAGCCCCAGCATTTT. Translating gives CASSPTGFGNQPQHF.

Judged by abundance, this clone is medium-sized. The chain combines TRBV12-5 with TRBJ1-1; D is unclear. The V and J ends lost 3 bases and 6 bases respectively, with 8 bases between them. The germline V gene encodes CDR1 LGHNT and CDR2 FRNRAP. The CDR3 length is 12 residues. CDR3 in DNA: TGTGCTAGTGGTTTTTCATCATCTGAAGCTTTCTTT. Its translation is CASGFSSSEAFF. The full variable domain, with the rest looked up from reference TRBV12-5 and TRBJ1-1, is DARVTQTPRHKVTEMGQEVTMRCQPILGHNTVFWYRQTMMQGLELLAYFRNRAPLDDSGMPKDRFSAEMPDATLATLKIQPSEPRDSAVYFCASGFSSSEAFFGQGTRLTVV.

The rearrangement joins TRBV5-1 to TRBJ2-3; D assignment may be TRBD1 or TRBD2 (6 bases each). The germline V gene encodes CDR1 SGHRS and CDR2 YFSETQ. V was trimmed by 5 bases and J by 2 bases, leaving 15 bases between them. CDR3 size: 15 residues. CDR3 sequence: CASSQSGAHTDTQYF. The CDR3 DNA follows: TGCGCCAGCAGTCAATCGGGGGCGCACACAGATACGCAGTATTTT.

The rearrangement links TRBV27 to TRBJ2-5, with 8 bases lining up with TRBD2. Germline V lookup: CDR1 MNHEY, CDR2 SMNVEV (reference sequence). CDR3 length equals 15 residues. V trimming: 3 bases; J trimming: 1 base; junction bases outside the gene matches: 4. In DNA form, the CDR3 reads TGTGCCAGCAGTTTCCGCGGGGGGTTCCAAGAGACCCAGTACTTC. Translated, it gives CASSFRGGFQETQYF.

The rearrangement joins TRBV28 to TRBJ2-7, with D unclear. Germline V lookup: CDR1 MDHEN, CDR2 SYDVKM. The CDR3 covers 14 residues. With 4 bases removed from V and 0 bases from J, the gap between germline ends came to 10 bases. DNA of the CDR3: TGTGCCAGCAGTTGGCAGTCTTCCTCCTACGAGCAGTACTTC. This codes for CASSWQSSSYEQYF.

The chain uses TRBV9 and TRBJ2-5, with TRBD2 identical over 9 bases. Trimming cost V 3 bases and J 5 bases; bases outside gene matches: 8. Germline-derived CDR1 and CDR2 are SGDLS and YYNGEE. The CDR3 is made up of 15 amino acids. CDR3 protein: CASSAFGTSSETQYF. CDR3 nucleotide sequence: TGTGCCAGCAGCGCCTTTGGGACTAGCAGTGAGACCCAGTACTTC. Based on the CDR3 plus reference TRBV9 and TRBJ2-5, the full variable domain is DSGVTQTPKHLITATGQRVTLRCSPRSGDLSVYWYQQSLDQGLQFLIQYYNGEERAKGNILERFSAQQFPDLHSELNLSSLELGDSALYFCASSAFGTSSETQYFGPGTRLLVL.

V usage is TRBV19 and J usage is TRBJ2-7; no clear D gene. Germline values: CDR1 LNHDA, CDR2 SQIVND (reference sequence). Between the trimmed V and J ends, which lost 4 bases and 2 bases, there was a span of 18 bases. The CDR3 length is 16 residues. The CDR3 DNA reads as TGTGCCAGTAGTAGATGGACGGCATCAACAACCTACGAGCAGTACTTC. The encoded protein is CASSRWTASTTYEQYF.

The V gene is TRBV7-2, the J gene TRBJ2-5; 11 positions agree with TRBD2. With 6 bases clipped from V and 2 bases from J, the junction kept 11 bases outside the gene matches. The CDR3 consists of 17 residues. CDR1 and CDR2 from the germline V gene are SGHTA and FQGNSA. The CDR3 nucleotides are TGTGCCAGCAGTTACTCCCTAGCGGGGGGCCTGCAAGAGACCCAGTACTTC. Translated, it gives CASSYSLAGGLQETQYF. Full variable domain (rest looked up from reference TRBV7-2 and TRBJ2-5): GAGVSQSPSNKVTEKGKDVELRCDPISGHTALYWYRQSLGQGLEFLIYFQGNSAPDKSGLPSDRFSAERTGGSVSTLTIQRTQQEDSAVYLCASSYSLAGGLQETQYFGPGTRLLVL.

The table lists this clone with a count of one. Different DNA sequences within this sample yield the same CDR3. This CDR3 reads CASSPPYRSVSSEAFF. CDR3 nucleotides: TGTGCCAGCTCACCACCGTACAGATCTGTGAGCAGTGAAGCTTTCTTT. The chain combines TRBV18 with TRBJ1-1; D ambiguous. V was trimmed by 0 bases and J by 7 bases, leaving 18 bases between them. Germline CDR1 and CDR2: KGHSH and LQKENI. CDR3 length: 16 residues.

V gene TRBV4-1 combines with J gene TRBJ2-7; possible D gene TRBD1, 6 bases. This CDR3 region has 16 residues. Germline CDR1 and CDR2: MGHRA and YSYEKL. The V end lost 1 base, the J end lost 0 bases, and 13 bases lay between the germline ends. CDR3 in amino acids: CASSQASAGDSYEQYF. DNA for the CDR3: TGCGCCAGCAGCCAAGCGTCGGCAGGGGACTCCTACGAGCAGTACTTC.

This clone is categorized as medium-sized (0.01 to 0.1%). The rearrangement links TRBV7-9 to TRBJ1-4; the match to TRBD1 covers 8 bases. Germline V gene lookup returns CDR1 SEHNR and CDR2 FQNEAQ (reference sequence). The CDR3 sequence is 15 residues long. J lost 8 bases, V lost 3 bases, and 8 bases had no gene match. The CDR3 reads CASSFKTGEEEKLFF. DNA for the CDR3: TGTGCCAGCAGCTTTAAGACAGGGGAGGAAGAAAAACTGTTTTTT. Full variable domain (remainder filled in from reference TRBV7-9 and TRBJ1-4): DTGVSQNPRHKITKRGQNVTFRCDPISEHNRLYWYRQTLGQGPEFLTYFQNEAQLEKSRLLSDRFSAERPKGSFSTLEIQRTEQGDSAMYLCASSFKTGEEEKLFFGSGTQLSVL.

The chain uses TRBV5-5 and TRBJ1-2; 8 bases align to TRBD1. Germline V lookup: CDR1 SGHKS, CDR2 YYEKEE (reference sequence). The ends lost 4 bases at V and 4 bases at J; junction bases unmatched: 9. The CDR3 is made up of 15 amino acids. CDR3 DNA sequence: TGTGCCAGCAGCCCGAGCGGGCAGGGGGCCTATGGCTACACCTTC. This translates into CASSPSGQGAYGYTF.

The chain employs TRBV7-7 and TRBJ2-7; TRBD1 agrees at 9 bases. V lost 5 bases to trimming and J lost 2 bases; unmatched junction nucleotides: 13. This CDR3 spans 17 amino acids. Germline V gives CDR1 SSHAT, CDR2 FNYEAQ (reference sequence). The CDR3 sequence is CASSLGQGKDWTYEQYF. Written as DNA, the CDR3 is TGTGCCAGCAGCCTGGGACAGGGAAAAGACTGGACCTACGAGCAGTACTTC.

The chain couples TRBV7-9 to TRBJ2-2, with 8 bases that match TRBD1. The trim removed 6 bases at V and 6 bases at J, leaving 6 bases unmatched. The CDR3 totals 14 residues. Germline assignment: CDR1 SEHNR and CDR2 FQNEAQ (reference sequence). This CDR3 is CASRTGGVAGELFF. In DNA, the CDR3 is TGTGCCAGCAGAACAGGGGGTGTCGCCGGGGAGCTGTTTTTT.

The chain employs TRBV27 and TRBJ2-7; D tentatively reads TRBD1 or TRBD2 (5 bases each). The CDR3 contains 13 residues. CDR1 is MNHEY and CDR2 is SMNVEV in the germline V gene (reference sequence). V was pared by 2 bases and J by 6 bases, with 11 bases between. CDR3 nucleotides: TGTGCCAGCAGTTTACCAGGGACGGGCGAGCAGTACTTC. Its translation is CASSLPGTGEQYF.